A single sample gave rise to the 21 T cell receptor beta chains below, sequenced in a study of a mutant IDH1 vaccine in newly diagnosed glioma. Data came from immunoSEQ multiplex PCR; TCRdb stores just in-frame clones and leaves some out. The table shows around 50,000 clones, with approximately 90% occurring only once. Indicated time point: baseline, week 1 (first vaccination visit). Treatment in this sample: pre-vaccination baseline after standard-of-care therapy. Sequencing was performed on PBMCs, taken from a glioma patient treated with radiotherapy, temozolomide or both. The receptors stem from a man between 35 and 55 years old with glioma.

The chain is built from TRBV18 and TRBJ2-2; no definite D call. Between the trimmed V and J ends, which lost 4 bases and 2 bases, there was a span of 14 bases. The CDR3 length is 16 residues. From germline, CDR1 is KGHSH and CDR2 LQKENI. This chain's CDR3 is CASSRRIDANTGELFF. Here the CDR3 DNA reads TGTGCCAGCTCACGTAGGATAGACGCAAACACCGGGGAGCTGTTTTTT.

J is TRBJ1-1 and V is TRBV6-5, with no clear D. V was cut by 5 bases and J by 4 bases, with 11 bases left in between. Germline loops: CDR1 MNHEY, CDR2 SVGAGI. The CDR3 covers 13 residues. In nucleotides, the CDR3 is TGTGCCAGCAGTCGAGACCCGAGCACTGAAGCTTTCTTT. This sequence encodes CASSRDPSTEAFF.

The chain combines TRBV10-3 with TRBJ1-5; D gene unclear. Germline V gene data show CDR1 as ENHRY and CDR2 as SYGVKD. This CDR3 is 12 amino acids long. Between the trimmed V and J ends, which lost 2 bases and 5 bases, there was a span of 4 bases. The DNA of the CDR3 is TGTGCCATCAGTGAGGATTATCAGCCCCAGCATTTT. This translates into CAISEDYQPQHF.

CDR3 residues: CASSPNGLFNEQFF. The CDR3 bases are TGTGCCAGCAGTCCCAATGGATTATTCAATGAGCAGTTCTTC. The V call is TRBV11-2, the J call TRBJ2-1; D remains unclear. This CDR3 is built from 14 residues. Trimming shortened V by 6 bases and J by 6 bases, and 15 bases separated the two germline ends. Germline-derived CDR1 and CDR2 are SGHAT and FQNNGV.

The rearrangement uses TRBV28 and TRBJ1-2; weak D call: TRBD1 (6 bases). CDR3 size: 13 residues. The ends were cut back, 7 bases at V and 0 bases at J, with 9 bases in the middle. Per germline, CDR1 MDHEN and CDR2 SYDVKM. In DNA, the CDR3 is TGTGCCAGCAAGGACAGCGCTAACTATGGCTACACCTTC. Translated: CASKDSANYGYTF.

This chain connects TRBV5-1 to TRBJ1-4; no clear D gene. The CDR3 covers 15 residues. Per germline, CDR1 SGHRS and CDR2 YFSETQ. The V end lost 7 bases, the J end lost 4 bases, and 17 bases lay between the germline ends. CDR3 protein: CASGVSGLINEKLFF. Here the CDR3 DNA reads TGCGCCAGCGGAGTATCTGGGCTTATTAATGAAAAACTGTTTTTT.

The gene calls are TRBV7-2 and TRBJ2-7; 7 bases are shared with TRBD2. Germline CDR1 and CDR2: SGHTA and FQGNSA. Germline trimming cut 1 base from V and 6 bases from J; bases unmatched to any gene: 12. The CDR3 is 16 amino acids. CDR3 sequence reads: CASSLVISGPLSEQYF. In nucleotides, the CDR3 is TGTGCCAGCAGCTTAGTAATTAGCGGGCCCTTAAGCGAGCAGTACTTC.

The chain joins TRBV6-1 to TRBJ2-2; tentative D call: TRBD2 (6 bases). The CDR3 covers 14 residues. Germline assignment: CDR1 MNHNS and CDR2 SASEGT. Trimming pared 6 bases from V and 2 bases from J, leaving 10 bases between. Here the CDR3 DNA reads TGTGCCAGCAGGGGACTGGCTAACACCGGGGAGCTGTTTTTT. Translation: CASRGLANTGELFF.

The chain links TRBV19 to TRBJ1-1; 12 nucleotides match TRBD1. Germline V gives CDR1 LNHDA, CDR2 SQIVND (reference sequence). V lost 8 bases and J lost 1; bases outside the gene matches: 11. The CDR3 consists of 17 residues. The CDR3 sequence is CASRSGTGGKGNTEAFF. The CDR3 bases are TGTGCCAGTCGCTCCGGGACAGGGGGCAAAGGGAACACTGAAGCTTTCTTT.

This clone was seen only a few times. The J gene is TRBJ2-2, the V gene TRBV6-5; no clear D. Trimming took off 0 bases at V and 7 bases at J, with 9 bases between the two ends. This CDR3 has 14 residues. Germline assignment: CDR1 MNHEY and CDR2 SVGAGI. This CDR3 reads CASSYSRRNGELFF. The CDR3 bases are TGTGCCAGCAGTTACTCGAGGAGAAACGGGGAGCTGTTTTTT.

The chain joins TRBV5-1 to TRBJ1-6, with 7 bases lining up with TRBD1. This CDR3 is built from 17 residues. Germline CDR1 SGHRS, CDR2 YFSETQ. The V and J ends lost 3 bases and 2 bases, in that order; junction bases with no gene match: 8. The CDR3 reads CASSSGQSGPYNSPLHF. The DNA for the CDR3 is TGCGCCAGCAGCTCGGGACAGAGTGGGCCCTATAATTCACCCCTCCACTTT.

The rearrangement links TRBV2 to TRBJ1-2, with unresolved D. Germline CDR1 reads SNHLY; CDR2 reads FYNNEI. The CDR3 is made up of 12 amino acids. V lost 7 bases, J lost 8 bases, and 14 bases lay in between. The CDR3 nucleotides read TGTGCCAGCACCAGGACCCTGGGGGGCTACACCTTC. This sequence encodes CASTRTLGGYTF. The full variable domain, completed using reference TRBV2 and TRBJ1-2, is EPEVTQTPSHQVTQMGQEVILRCVPISNHLYFYWYRQILGQKVEFLVSFYNNEISEKSEIFDDQFSVERPDGSNFTLKIRSTKLEDSAMYFCASTRTLGGYTFGSGTRLTVV.

The chain couples TRBV6-6 to TRBJ2-7, with D possibly TRBD1 on 5 matching bases. CDR3 length: 14 amino acids. Germline loops: CDR1 MNHNY, CDR2 SVGAGI (reference sequence). Deletions cut 6 bases from V and 4 bases from J, with 16 bases between. CDR3 DNA: TGTGCCAGCAGCCCTAGTTCAGGGTTTTACGAGCAGTACTTC. This gives the protein CASSPSSGFYEQYF.

The chain joins TRBV9 to TRBJ2-3, with D possibly TRBD1 on 5 matching bases. The germline V gene encodes CDR1 SGDLS and CDR2 YYNGEE. Trimming took 3 bases from V and 1 from J, leaving 18 bases between them. The CDR3 loop spans 17 amino acids. Here the CDR3 DNA reads TGTGCCAGCAGCGCCAACGGACATGATGCACGCACAGATACGCAGTATTTT. Protein: CASSANGHDARTDTQYF. Full variable domain (remainder filled in from reference TRBV9 and TRBJ2-3): DSGVTQTPKHLITATGQRVTLRCSPRSGDLSVYWYQQSLDQGLQFLIQYYNGEERAKGNILERFSAQQFPDLHSELNLSSLELGDSALYFCASSANGHDARTDTQYFGPGTRLTVL.

The chain has TRBV6-4 and TRBJ2-5; 13 bases agree with TRBD2. V was pared by 6 bases and J by 4 bases, with 5 bases of the junction left unmatched. Germline-derived CDR1 and CDR2 are MRHNA and SNTAGT. CDR3 length equals 15 residues. The CDR3 DNA is TGTGCCAGCAGCCGGACTAGCGGGAGACTAGAGACCCAGTACTTC. It codes for CASSRTSGRLETQYF.

This clone was seen once. This chain uses TRBV23-1 with TRBJ2-7; D is perhaps TRBD2 (6 bases). TRBV23-1 is filed as an ORF, its function uncertain. The length of the CDR3 is 16 residues. Trimming removed 4 bases at V and 1 base at J, with 17 bases between. As DNA, the CDR3 is TGCGCCAGCAGTCCCTCTCCGCGGGACGGATCCTACGAGCAGTACTTC. This gives the protein CASSPSPRDGSYEQYF.

V gene TRBV2 combines with J gene TRBJ2-5; D may be TRBD1 (6 bases). The CDR3 loop spans 14 amino acids. Germline V gene data show CDR1 as SNHLY and CDR2 as FYNNEI. Trimming took 2 bases from V and 5 from J, leaving 12 bases between them. The CDR3 DNA reads TGTGCCAGCAGTGAACAGGGGTTTCTTGAGACCCAGTACTTC. Translated, it gives CASSEQGFLETQYF.

The chain uses TRBV7-2 and TRBJ2-1; D might be TRBD2 (6 bases). Germline lookup yields CDR1 SGHTA and CDR2 FQGNSA. V lost 5 bases and J 15 bases, leaving 14 bases between the germline ends. This CDR3 comprises 11 residues. The DNA of the CDR3 is TGTGCCAGCAGCGAACTAGCTATTCCGTTCTTC. It codes for CASSELAIPFF.

The rearrangement uses TRBV19 and TRBJ1-5; tentative D call: TRBD1 (5 bases). The germline gives CDR1 LNHDA, CDR2 SQIVND (reference sequence). The CDR3 totals 15 residues. CDR3: CAGQGERYSNQPQHF. CDR3 sequence (DNA): TGTGCGGGTCAGGGCGAACGGTATAGCAATCAGCCCCAGCATTTT.

The chain combines TRBV4-1 with TRBJ1-4; D is uncertain. The CDR3 has 15 residues. Germline V gene data show CDR1 as MGHRA and CDR2 as YSYEKL. Trimming cost V 3 bases and J 5 bases, with 13 bases left between them. This CDR3 reads CASSHPLKANEKLFF. For the CDR3, the DNA is TGCGCCAGCAGCCATCCTCTAAAGGCGAATGAAAAACTGTTTTTT.

This clone was recorded once. The J gene is TRBJ2-1, the V gene TRBV29-1, with D perhaps matching TRBD1 or TRBD2 (5 bases each). The CDR3 spans 12 residues. From germline, CDR1 is SQVTM and CDR2 ANQGSEA. V was cut by 8 bases and J by 4 bases, with 12 bases left in between. The CDR3 loop reads CSPTGRYNEQFF. The DNA for the CDR3 is TGCAGCCCCACGGGACGGTACAATGAGCAGTTCTTC.